What follows are 23 T cell receptor beta chains derived from one specimen sequenced in a study of tissue T cells after allogeneic stem cell transplantation. Generated by immunoSEQ multiplex PCR, the TCRdb table keeps only in-frame clones and is missing some. The repertoire holds roughly 21,000 clones, with 69% as singletons. Sequencing was carried out using blood. Receptors were obtained from a female BALB/c mouse in good health. The strain is characterized by the MHC haplotype H2-d.

About this clone itself: All gene names here are mouse names. The sequenced CDR3 bases are TGTGCCAGCAGTATAGTTGGCTATGAACAGTAC. Amino acids: CASSIVGYEQY. The CDR3 in full is CASSIVGYEQYF. The V call is TRBV19, the J call TRBJ2-7, with D unresolved. The CDR3 end falls 1 residue outside the read, so it is completed with the germline J gene. Trimming pared 0 bases from V and 3 bases from J, leaving 4 bases between. The CDR3 is 12 residues long. CDR1 is FNHDT, CDR2 SITEND, per germline (reference sequence).

Comments on this clone: Gene names follow the mouse nomenclature. The sequenced fragment ends 1 residue before the CDR3 boundary, so the rest is inferred from the germline J gene. The V and J genes are TRBV19 and TRBJ1-5, with 7 bases fitting TRBD1. The length of the CDR3 is 13 residues. Per germline, CDR1 FNHDT and CDR2 SITEND (reference sequence). The V gene end was trimmed by 4 bases and the J gene end by 5 bases; junction bases not matched to a gene: 3. This CDR3 is CASSPGTDQAPLF. The part of the CDR3 DNA that was read is TGTGCCAGCAGTCCTGGGACAGACCAGGCTCCGCTT.

As concerns this clone: Gene names refer to mouse genes. The read comes to an end 1 residue before the CDR3 does, leaving the germline J gene to fill in the end. The genes are TRBV17 and TRBJ2-4; TRBD1 is a possible D gene (5 bases). There are 12 residues in the CDR3. CDR1 and CDR2 (germline): MNHDT, YYDKIL. CDR3 region: CGQTASQNTLYF. Incomplete CDR3 DNA: TGTGGCCAGACAGCTAGTCAAAACACCTTGTAC.

Worth noting for this clone: The listed genes are named as in mouse. The read ends 1 residue early relative to the CDR3; the germline J gene fills the gap. V gene TRBV20 combines with J gene TRBJ2-5, with TRBD2 matching 7 bases. Germline CDR1 and CDR2: GFQATS and STVNSAI. Trimming cost V 2 bases and J 0 bases; bases outside gene matches: 2. The CDR3 sequence is 14 residues long. CDR3 DNA (partial): TGTGGTGCTAGGACTGGGGTTAACCAAGACACCCAGTAC. This codes for CGARTGVNQDTQY. The full CDR3 protein reads CGARTGVNQDTQYF.

Regarding this clone: The genes and germline here are from mouse. Read sequence stops 1 residue before the CDR3 end, and the germline J gene provides the missing end. The V call is TRBV1, the J call TRBJ1-1; the match to TRBD1 covers 10 bases. The V gene's germline CDR1 is NSQYPW and CDR2 LRSPGD (reference sequence). Trimming cost V 2 bases and J 4 bases; bases outside gene matches: 4. CDR3 size: 15 residues. CDR3 DNA, as far as it was read: TGCACCTGCAGTGCATCGACAGGGGGCGGCACAGAAGTCTTC. The encoded protein is CTCSASTGGGTEVF. The entire CDR3 sequence reads CTCSASTGGGTEVFF.

Note on this clone: The genes are named according to mouse. The CDR3 protein is CASSQEDWGGQDTQYF. The CDR3 bases that were read are TGTGCCAGCAGCCAAGAGGACTGGGGGGGACAAGACACCCAGTAC. The rearrangement uses TRBV5 and TRBJ2-5; 12 bases fit TRBD2. Coverage ceases 1 residue before the CDR3 finishes, and the germline J gene fills in the end. Losses at the gene ends were 0 bases for V and 3 bases for J; bases not matched to a gene: 1. The CDR3 has 16 amino acids. From germline, CDR1 is LGHNA and CDR2 YNLKQL (reference sequence).

Comment on this clone: Gene names refer to mouse genes. Incomplete CDR3 DNA: TGTGGTGCTAGGGGGGGGGAAAGTCAAAACACCTTGTAC. Protein product: CGARGGESQNTLY. The whole CDR3 reads CGARGGESQNTLYF. The chain employs TRBV20 and TRBJ2-4, with D perhaps TRBD2 (6 bases). The read is 1 residue too short to cover the CDR3 end, so that end is filled in from the germline J gene. In germline, CDR1 is GFQATS, CDR2 STVNSAI. The CDR3 loop spans 14 amino acids. V gave up 1 base and J gave up 0 bases, with 8 bases separating them.

Points on this clone: Gene names are the mouse ones. Read coverage stops 1 residue before the CDR3 terminus; the germline J gene supplies the remainder. The gene calls are TRBV13-2 and TRBJ2-7, with 8 nucleotides matching TRBD2. The CDR3 extends over 14 amino acids. Germline loops: CDR1 NNHNN, CDR2 SYGAGS (reference sequence). The trim removed 0 bases at V and 4 bases at J, leaving 3 bases unmatched. Incomplete CDR3 DNA: TGTGCCAGCGGTGATGGGGGGGGCCCTTATGAACAGTAC. This translates into CASGDGGGPYEQY. The whole CDR3 protein is CASGDGGGPYEQYF.

Concerning this clone: Genes here carry mouse names. The part of the CDR3 DNA that was read is TGTGCCAGCAGCCAAGGGAGAAACTATGCTGAGCAGTTC. Translated: CASSQGRNYAEQF. The whole CDR3 region reads CASSQGRNYAEQFF. The chain is built from TRBV5 and TRBJ2-1; D unclear. The CDR3 goes on 1 residue after the read ends, and that part is filled in from the germline J gene. CDR1 LGHNA and CDR2 YNLKQL come from the germline V gene (reference sequence). The CDR3 is made up of 14 amino acids. V gave up 1 base and J gave up 1 base, with 5 bases separating them.

This clone was detected a few times. Mouse gene names and germline throughout. CDR3 sequence: CAWSQGTGPQAPLF. The DNA read from the CDR3 is TGTGCCTGGAGTCAAGGGACAGGGCCCCAGGCTCCGCTT. V usage is TRBV31 and J usage is TRBJ1-5, with TRBD1 identical over 9 bases. The read comes to an end 1 residue before the CDR3 does, leaving the germline J gene to fill in the end. CDR3 size: 14 residues. The germline V gene has CDR1 GKSSPN and CDR2 SITVG. Trimming at V came to 1 base and at J to 6 bases, leaving 4 bases not matched to a gene.

Of note for this clone: Gene and germline names: mouse. The read ends 1 residue before the CDR3 terminus; that terminus is restored from the germline J gene. The chain recombines TRBV13-2 with TRBJ1-1; D might be TRBD1 (6 bases). The V gene's germline CDR1 is NNHNN and CDR2 SYGAGS (reference sequence). V was trimmed by 3 bases and J by 1 base, leaving 7 bases between them. The CDR3 contains 13 residues. CDR3 DNA (partial): TGTGCCAGCGGTGCGGGACAAAACACAGAAGTCTTC. It codes for CASGAGQNTEVF. The entire CDR3 reads CASGAGQNTEVFF.

A word on this clone: The gene names given are mouse names. The read comes to an end 1 residue before the CDR3 does, leaving the germline J gene to fill in the end. V is TRBV13-2 and J is TRBJ2-2; 10 nucleotides align to TRBD2. V shed 1 base, J shed 4 bases, and the junction held 4 bases outside the gene matches. CDR3 length: 16 amino acids. Per the germline V gene, CDR1 is NNHNN and CDR2 is SYGAGS (reference sequence). The covered CDR3 bases are TGTGCCAGCGGTGATCTGGGGGGGCGCACCACCGGGCAGCTCTAC. It specifies CASGDLGGRTTGQLY. The complete CDR3 reads CASGDLGGRTTGQLYF.

A word on this clone: The listed genes are named as in mouse. The CDR3 end lies 1 residue beyond the end of the read and is filled in from the germline J gene. The gene calls are TRBV13-2 and TRBJ1-6; D not certain. TRBJ1-6 is sorted into the ORF group, with uncertain function. This CDR3 contains 12 residues. Trimming shortened V by 0 bases and J by 8 bases, and 3 bases separated the two germline ends. Per germline, CDR1 NNHNN and CDR2 SYGAGS (reference sequence). The covered CDR3 bases are TGTGCCAGCGGTGATGCCCATTCGCCCCTCTAC. Translation gives CASGDAHSPLY. The complete CDR3 protein is CASGDAHSPLYF.

This clone was seen only once. Genes and germline are mouse. Read sequence stops 1 residue before the CDR3 end, and the germline J gene provides the missing end. V is TRBV5 and J is TRBJ2-3; D is uncertain. The germline gives CDR1 LGHNA, CDR2 YNLKQL (reference sequence). The CDR3 contains 12 residues. Trimming pared 2 bases from V and 3 bases from J, leaving 3 bases between. The sequenced part of the CDR3 DNA is TGTGCCAGCAGCCAACCCGCAGAAACGCTGTAT. Its protein is CASSQPAETLY. Given in full, the CDR3 is CASSQPAETLYF.

Regarding this clone: The gene names here belong to mouse. The read is 1 residue too short to cover the CDR3 end, so that end is filled in from the germline J gene. The rearrangement joins TRBV14 to TRBJ1-6; D remains ambiguous. TRBJ1-6 is an ORF, with its function uncertain. This CDR3 spans 14 amino acids. Trimming took 2 bases from V and 3 from J, leaving 6 bases between them. The germline CDR1 and CDR2 sequences are SGHDT and FRDEAV. The covered CDR3 bases are TGTGCCAGCAGTTTAGCAGACTATAATTCGCCCCTCTAC. This codes for CASSLADYNSPLY. From start to end, the CDR3 is CASSLADYNSPLYF.

Comment on this clone: Gene names and germline match the mouse. With the read ending 1 residue before the CDR3 end, the germline J gene is used to fill in that end. The genes are TRBV13-1 and TRBJ2-3; 10 nucleotides line up with TRBD2. The CDR3 sequence is 14 residues long. The V segment lost 6 bases and the J segment 3 bases; nucleotides outside the gene matches: 4. Germline V gives CDR1 NSHNY, CDR2 SYGAGN. The CDR3 protein is CASTPTGGAETLYF. CDR3 bases read: TGTGCCAGCACCCCGACTGGGGGGGCAGAAACGCTGTAT.

With respect to this clone: Here the gene names and germline are mouse. Read data end 1 residue before the CDR3 end; the end is taken from the germline J gene. V and J are TRBV31 and TRBJ2-3; D is possibly TRBD1 (5 bases). CDR1 and CDR2 from the germline V gene are GKSSPN and SITVG. The V gene lost 1 base and the J gene lost 5 bases, with 7 bases spanning the gap. This CDR3 contains 12 residues. The CDR3 region is CAWSPQGETLYF. The sequenced part of the CDR3 DNA is TGTGCCTGGAGTCCTCAGGGAGAAACGCTGTAT.

A remark on this clone: Germline and genes: mouse. The read falls 1 residue short of the CDR3 end, and the missing part is taken from the germline J gene. The chain is built from TRBV19 and TRBJ2-5; possible D gene TRBD2, 6 bases. Germline V gives CDR1 FNHDT, CDR2 SITEND (reference sequence). V lost 0 bases and J 2 bases, leaving 7 bases between the germline ends. This CDR3 comprises 14 residues. CDR3 loop: CASSIAGVQDTQYF. The sequenced CDR3 bases are TGTGCCAGCAGTATAGCTGGGGTCCAAGACACCCAGTAC. Full variable domain (rest looked up from reference TRBV19 and TRBJ2-5): GGIITQTPKFLIGQEGQKLTLKCQQNFNHDTMYWYRQDSGKGLRLIYYSITENDLQKGDLSEGYDASREKKSSFSLTVTSAQKNEMAVFLCASSIAGVQDTQYFGPGTRLLVL.

In regard to this clone: The gene symbols are mouse symbols. The read ends 1 residue early relative to the CDR3; the germline J gene fills the gap. The rearrangement uses TRBV16 and TRBJ2-7, with 11 bases matching TRBD1. The J segment lost 7 bases and the V segment lost 4 bases, leaving 6 bases of the junction unmatched. Germline V gene data show CDR1 as SGHSA and CDR2 as FRNQAP. There are 14 residues in the CDR3. CDR3 in amino acids: CASSWTGGDEEQYF. CDR3 bases read: TGTGCAAGCAGCTGGACAGGGGGCGATGAGGAACAGTAC.

This clone was seen only once. Gene and germline names: mouse. The read comes to an end 1 residue before the CDR3 does, leaving the germline J gene to fill in the end. The V call is TRBV31, the J call TRBJ2-3; 8 bases are shared with TRBD2. The CDR3 sequence is 15 residues long. Trimming at V came to 0 bases and at J to 2 bases, leaving 4 bases not matched to a gene. Germline V lookup: CDR1 GKSSPN, CDR2 SITVG. This CDR3 reads CAWSLLGGFAETLYF. Incomplete CDR3 DNA: TGTGCCTGGAGTCTCCTGGGGGGTTTTGCAGAAACGCTGTAT. The whole variable domain, filled in from reference TRBV31 and TRBJ2-3, reads AQTIHQWPVAEIKAVGSPLSLGCTIKGKSSPNLYWYWQATGGTLQQLFYSITVGQVESVVQLNLSASRPKDDQFILSTEKLLLSHSGFYLCAWSLLGGFAETLYFGSGTRLTVL.

Points on this clone: The genes are named according to mouse. The missing CDR3 end, 1 residue past where the read stops, is filled in from the germline J gene. The chain joins TRBV13-2 to TRBJ1-4, with D perhaps TRBD1 (5 bases). The CDR3 consists of 13 residues. Germline-derived CDR1 and CDR2 are NNHNN and SYGAGS (reference sequence). Trimming removed 3 bases at V and 4 bases at J, with 7 bases between. Incomplete CDR3 DNA: TGTGCCAGCGGTGGCGACAGCAACGAAAGATTATTT. Translating gives CASGGDSNERLF. The whole CDR3 region reads CASGGDSNERLFF.

Comments on this clone: All gene names here are mouse names. The read is 1 residue too short to cover the CDR3 end, so that end is filled in from the germline J gene. The gene calls are TRBV20 and TRBJ2-3, with 9 bases aligning to TRBD1. This CDR3 region has 13 residues. V was clipped by 6 bases and J by 1 base; unmatched bases: 2. Germline CDR1 is GFQATS and CDR2 is STVNSAI. The CDR3 loop reads CGARTGGAETLYF. The CDR3 DNA, read in part, is TGTGGTGCCCGGACAGGGGGTGCAGAAACGCTGTAT.

Points on this clone: The gene symbols are mouse symbols. The sequence runs out 1 residue before the end of the CDR3; the remainder is reconstructed from the germline J gene. The chain is built from TRBV13-3 and TRBJ1-6; unclear D gene. TRBJ1-6 is sorted into the ORF group, with uncertain function. The V gene's germline CDR1 is NNHDY and CDR2 SYVADS. The CDR3 contains 15 residues. Deletions cut 3 bases from V and 5 bases from J, with 12 bases between. The CDR3 sequence is CASSAGRANNSPLYF. The sequenced part of the CDR3 DNA is TGTGCCAGCAGTGCCGGGAGGGCGAATAATTCGCCCCTCTAC.